This entry concerns a single T cell receptor (beta chain). Its antigen is unidentified. Looked up from germline, CDR1 is DFQATT and CDR2 is SNEGSKA (reference sequence). This CDR3 is built from 14 residues. The ends lost 6 bases at V and 4 bases at J; junction bases unmatched: 7. The data stem from a study of T-cell memory formation after mild COVID-19. Study as a whole: Most TCR clusters belonged to a single donor.

Broader study findings: Contracting clones, day 15 to 85, had balanced CD4/CD8, and later expanders favored CD4+. Chiefly within CM and EM were the contracting CD4+ clones; CD8+ ones were within EMRA. Pre-infection memory contained some responding clones, which suggested that cross-reactive memory had joined.

TCRdb redid the calling of the 5' RACE reads with MiXCR, one entry per CDR3 protein. The repertoire includes fewer than 600,000 distinct CDR3 sequences, roughly 21% of them detected once, and roughly 8.1% sits in the top ten. This receptor was obtained from an adult woman who had mild COVID-19 (a few samples of this study predate the infection). Cell type and time point are not known. Input material: PBMCs or a T cell subset sorted from them (not recorded which). The chain employs TRBV20-1 and TRBJ2-1; the match to TRBD1 covers 9 bases. CDR3 residues: CSAYRQGVYNEQFF. CDR3 bases: TGCAGTGCCTACCGACAGGGGGTTTACAATGAGCAGTTCTTC.